A selection of T cell receptor beta chains follows, all from one sample in a study of blood T cell repertoires in COVID-19. Libraries were prepared by immunoSEQ multiplex PCR; TCRdb keeps only in-frame clonotypes and omits some of them. The sample has 270,000 or so clones, under 95% seen once. Sequencing was carried out using PBMCs or T cells enriched from blood (not recorded which). These receptors came from a woman aged 35 to 49 with acute COVID-19. The CDR3 runs from the conserved cysteine through the conserved F or W. The D gene is left open where the match is weak. Some rows mark clone size as missing; the rest say once, few, many or name a class of expanded clone.

v_call | clone_size | d_call | cdr3_aa
TRBV5-6 | . | . | CASSLVGLERTEAFF
TRBV12-2 | . | . | CASRLVRGGETQYF
TRBV5-5 | . | . | CASSHREYSYNEQFF
TRBV10-1 | few | TRBD2 | CASSSEFPGLDSGEQFF
TRBV19 | . | TRBD1 | CASSIWDRGSEGYTF
TRBV5-1 | . | TRBD2 | CASSSQLGGNEQFF
TRBV7-2 | . | TRBD2 | CASSLGTSSETQYF
TRBV30 | . | . | CAWSEGFGNQPQHF
TRBV5-6 | . | TRBD1 | CASSPDVTGQYEQYF
TRBV5-1 | . | . | CASSLAEGYEQYF
TRBV5-5 | . | TRBD1 | CASSHGPGQGYEQYF
TRBV7-9 | . | TRBD1 | CASRNGTAGYSGNTIYF
TRBV6-5 | . | . | CASSYGQGLSHGYTF
TRBV12-3/TRBV12-4 | . | TRBD1 | CASSWDRGGPQHF
TRBV7-9 | few | . | CASSQQTAGGFGGYTF
TRBV4-2 | . | TRBD1 | CASSQLTTGSFSGANVLTF
TRBV28 | . | TRBD1 | CASSLWTGEGSPLHF
TRBV7-8 | . | . | CASSLDGGRSTDTQYF
TRBV29-1 | . | . | CSVAGGTLSSYEQYF
TRBV6-5 | . | TRBD1 | CASRTGGRGNTEAFF
TRBV4-3 | . | TRBD2 | CASSQGDAGVADTQYF
TRBV11-2 | once | TRBD2 | CASSSTGTSSYEQYF
TRBV6-5 | . | . | CASSYTGAPDWAFF
TRBV9 | . | . | CASSRERGEQYF
TRBV5-5 | . | TRBD2 | CASSHLTSGGATDTQYF
TRBV5-5 | . | . | CASSFGLNTKAFF
TRBV29-1 | once | . | CSVERKMMTEAFF
TRBV29-1 | . | . | CSVGGGDRSTGELFF
TRBV7-9 | . | TRBD1 | CASSLGQGGMNTEAFF
TRBV5-1 | . | . | CASSRSSENNSPLHF
TRBV4-1 | . | TRBD1 | CASSSGQAHYGYTF
TRBV5-3 | . | TRBD1 | CARSLPPAGTGDNGYTF
TRBV2 | once | . | CASSERGTSTDTQYF
TRBV18 | . | . | CASTPLVVTEAFF
TRBV3-1/TRBV3-2 | . | TRBD2 | CASSQFGLAGGKTGELFF
TRBV30 | . | . | CAWSARALGELFF
TRBV30 | . | TRBD2 | CAWSLAGGHYEQYF
TRBV7-8 | . | . | CASSLGTGTSSLF
TRBV28 | . | TRBD1 | CASRVGDRLYNEQFF
TRBV2 | . | TRBD2 | CASSGGLATPITDTQYF
TRBV5-4 | . | TRBD1 | CASSLGQGTYGYTF
TRBV2 | . | TRBD1 | CASGTDQAYNSPLHF
TRBV3-1/TRBV3-2 | . | . | CASSRDTDGYTF
TRBV18 | . | TRBD2 | CASSPGTSGAVDTQYF
TRBV24-1 | once | TRBD1 | CATSDLMYGTGRPDTQYF
TRBV2 | . | . | CASSGVQTTGELFF
TRBV28 | . | . | CASSASETGYGYTF
TRBV4-3 | . | TRBD2 | CASSQVSSGRNEQFF
TRBV7-8 | . | . | CASSPGGMRRTQYF
TRBV28 | . | . | CASSPPGQIVKSSGNTIYF
TRBV7-2 | . | TRBD1 | CASSLGQGSGDGYTF
TRBV7-9 | . | . | CAIGRTGRLSEAFF
TRBV18 | . | TRBD1 | CASSPTTGILDYGYTF
TRBV5-1 | . | TRBD1 | CASSLFGQGQETQYF
TRBV9 | . | . | CASSVDAGPNEKLFF
TRBV2 | . | TRBD1 | CASSPGGMGTDTQYF
TRBV29-1 | few | TRBD1 | CSVRTGGSATEAFF
TRBV28 | . | TRBD2 | CASSLLAGEDPLAKNIQYF
TRBV28 | . | . | CASSSRRRDTGELFF
TRBV11-3 | . | TRBD2 | CASSPPGLAFTYEQYF